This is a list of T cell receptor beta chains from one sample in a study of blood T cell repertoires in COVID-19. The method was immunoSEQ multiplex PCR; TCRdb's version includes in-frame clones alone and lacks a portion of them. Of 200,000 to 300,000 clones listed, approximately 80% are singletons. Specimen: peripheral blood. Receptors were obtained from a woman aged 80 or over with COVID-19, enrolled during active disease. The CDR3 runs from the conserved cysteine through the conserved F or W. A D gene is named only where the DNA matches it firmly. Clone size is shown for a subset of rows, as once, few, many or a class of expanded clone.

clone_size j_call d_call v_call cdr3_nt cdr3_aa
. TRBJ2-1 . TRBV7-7 TGTGCTAGCAGCTTATCCCTAGTGGACAATGAGCAGTTCTTC CASSLSLVDNEQFF
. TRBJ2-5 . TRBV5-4 TGTGCCAGCAGCTCCGAGCCGTGGAGGCGCCGCAACCAAGAGACCCAGTACTTC CASSSEPWRRRNQETQYF
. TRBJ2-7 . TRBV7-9 TGTGCCAGCAGCTTAGGGCTAGCTCGGGAGCAGTACTTC CASSLGLAREQYF
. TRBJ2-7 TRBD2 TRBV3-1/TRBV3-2 TGTGCCAGCAGCCAGAGACCGGGACTAGCTGGGGAGCAGTACTTC CASSQRPGLAGEQYF
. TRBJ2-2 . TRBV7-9 TGTGCCAGCAGCTGGGACACCAACACCGGGGAGCTGTTTTTT CASSWDTNTGELFF
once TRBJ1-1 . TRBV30 TGTGCCTGGAGTCGAGCAAACACTGAAGCTTTCTTT CAWSRANTEAFF
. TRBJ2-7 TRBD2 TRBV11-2 TGTGCCAGCAGCTTAGTAGCGGGCGAGCAGTACTTC CASSLVAGEQYF
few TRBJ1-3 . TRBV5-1 TGCGCCAGCAGCTTGGCAGGACAGACTGGAAACACCATATATTTT CASSLAGQTGNTIYF
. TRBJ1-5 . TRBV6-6 TGTGCCAGCAGTCCTACGTCGATTAGCAATCAGCCCCAGCATTTT CASSPTSISNQPQHF
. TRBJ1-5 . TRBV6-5 TGTGCCAGCCGCTACGGAGCCTCTCAGCCCCAGCATTTT CASRYGASQPQHF
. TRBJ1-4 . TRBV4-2 TGTGCCAGCAGCCCCAACAGCTCCCCGACAACTAATGAAAAACTGTTTTTT CASSPNSSPTTNEKLFF
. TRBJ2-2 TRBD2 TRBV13 TGTGCCAGCAGCTCTGGACTAGCGGGAGCTACCACCGGGGAGCTGTTTTTT CASSSGLAGATTGELFF
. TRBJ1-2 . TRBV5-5 TGTGCCAGCAGCTTGGCAAATGACTATGGCTACACCTTC CASSLANDYGYTF
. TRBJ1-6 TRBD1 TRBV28 TGTGCCAGCAGTTCTCCAGGGGGCGCGGGTAATTCACCCCTCCACTTT CASSSPGGAGNSPLHF
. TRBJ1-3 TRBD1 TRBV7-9 TGTGCCAGCAGCACCCTCGGGGGACAGGGGGCAATTAGGTCTGGAAACACCATATATTTT CASSTLGGQGAIRSGNTIYF
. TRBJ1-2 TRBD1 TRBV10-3 TGTGCCATCAGAGTCCTCTCGAGTCAGGGGGCTGGCTACACCTTC CAIRVLSSQGAGYTF
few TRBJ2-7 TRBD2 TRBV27 TGTGCCAGCAGGCGGGTCAGCGGGAGTACGTTCTACGAGCAGTACTTC CASRRVSGSTFYEQYF
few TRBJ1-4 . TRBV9 TGTGCCCCCCCAGGGGAAGTGTTTTTT CAPPGEVFF
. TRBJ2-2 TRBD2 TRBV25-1 TGTGCCAGCAGTGAATTTGGTAGCGGGGGGAGGAGCACCGGGGAGCTGTTTTTT CASSEFGSGGRSTGELFF
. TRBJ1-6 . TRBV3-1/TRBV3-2 TGTGCCAGCAGTTTAGGAGCGGGCTTAACAGGTTCACCCCTCCACTTT CASSLGAGLTGSPLHF
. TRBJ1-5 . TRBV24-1 TGTGCCACCAGTGATTTGAGGGGTGGACATTTT CATSDLRGGHF
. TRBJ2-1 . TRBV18 TGTGCCAGCTCGCCTAACAATGAGCAGTTCTTC CASSPNNEQFF
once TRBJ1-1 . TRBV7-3 TGTGCCAGCAGCTCTACAGGGAACACTGAAGCTTTCTTT CASSSTGNTEAFF
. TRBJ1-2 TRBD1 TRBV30 TGTGCCTGGCACCTCGACACGACAGGGGGCGACTATGGCTACACCTTC CAWHLDTTGGDYGYTF
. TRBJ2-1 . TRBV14 TGTGCCAGCAGCCAAAGTAGTAGCTCCTACAATGAGCAGTTCTTC CASSQSSSSYNEQFF
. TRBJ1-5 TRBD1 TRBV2 TGTGCCAGCAGTGCGGACAGGAATAGCAATCAGCCCCAGCATTTT CASSADRNSNQPQHF
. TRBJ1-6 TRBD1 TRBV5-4 TGTGCCAGCACCCGACAGGGGGTCAATTCACCCCTCCACTTT CASTRQGVNSPLHF
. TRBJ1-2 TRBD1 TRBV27 TGTGCCAGCAGTTTCTTGGACAGGAGGGGCTACACCTTC CASSFLDRRGYTF
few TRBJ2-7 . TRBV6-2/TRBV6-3 TGTGCCAGCAGTCCACGGCGGGGTTCCTACGAGCAGTACTTC CASSPRRGSYEQYF
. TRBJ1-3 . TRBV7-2 TGTGCCAGCAGCTCTGTCTCCGGAAACACCATATATTTT CASSSVSGNTIYF
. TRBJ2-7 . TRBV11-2 TGTGCCAGCAGCTTATACAGCTCCTACGAGCAGTACTTC CASSLYSSYEQYF
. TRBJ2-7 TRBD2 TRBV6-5 TGTGCCAGCAGATCGACTAGCGGGATAACCGAGCAGTACTTC CASRSTSGITEQYF
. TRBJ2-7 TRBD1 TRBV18 TGTGCCAGCTCACCCCAGTTTGGACAGGACGAGCAGTACTTC CASSPQFGQDEQYF
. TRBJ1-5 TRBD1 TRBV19 TGTGCCAGTAGCAGAGACAGGGCGGACAATCAGCCCCAGCATTTT CASSRDRADNQPQHF
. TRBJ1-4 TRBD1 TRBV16 TGTGCCAGCAGCCGAAACAGGGGTTATAATGAAAAACTGTTTTTT CASSRNRGYNEKLFF
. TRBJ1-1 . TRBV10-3 TGTGCCATCAGTGAAGTGGCCAGGGCGAACACTGAAGCTTTCTTT CAISEVARANTEAFF
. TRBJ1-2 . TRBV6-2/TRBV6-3 TGTGCCAGCAGTGGCCGGGACACTCCCTATGGCTACACCTTC CASSGRDTPYGYTF
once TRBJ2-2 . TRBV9 TGTGCCAGCAGCGTAAGAGGCGGGGAGCTGTTTTTT CASSVRGGELFF
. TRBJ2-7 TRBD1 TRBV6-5 TGTGCCAGCGCCGGGACAGGGATTTACGAGCAGTACTTC CASAGTGIYEQYF
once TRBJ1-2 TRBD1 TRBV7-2 TGTGCCAGCAGCTTACGGACAGGGACCAGGGGCTACACCTTC CASSLRTGTRGYTF
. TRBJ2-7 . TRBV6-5 TGTGCCAGCAGGCGAAACTACGAGCAGTACTTC CASRRNYEQYF
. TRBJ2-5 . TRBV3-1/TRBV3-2 TGTGCCAGCAGGGGAGGCCGCCTGGGGACCCAGTACTTC CASRGGRLGTQYF
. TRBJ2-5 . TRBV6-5 TGTGCCAGCGGGAGCCAAGAGACCCAGTACTTC CASGSQETQYF
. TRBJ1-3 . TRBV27 TGTGCCAGCCAACGAACAGGGTCCCCAAGCTCCTCTGGAAACACCATATATTTT CASQRTGSPSSSGNTIYF